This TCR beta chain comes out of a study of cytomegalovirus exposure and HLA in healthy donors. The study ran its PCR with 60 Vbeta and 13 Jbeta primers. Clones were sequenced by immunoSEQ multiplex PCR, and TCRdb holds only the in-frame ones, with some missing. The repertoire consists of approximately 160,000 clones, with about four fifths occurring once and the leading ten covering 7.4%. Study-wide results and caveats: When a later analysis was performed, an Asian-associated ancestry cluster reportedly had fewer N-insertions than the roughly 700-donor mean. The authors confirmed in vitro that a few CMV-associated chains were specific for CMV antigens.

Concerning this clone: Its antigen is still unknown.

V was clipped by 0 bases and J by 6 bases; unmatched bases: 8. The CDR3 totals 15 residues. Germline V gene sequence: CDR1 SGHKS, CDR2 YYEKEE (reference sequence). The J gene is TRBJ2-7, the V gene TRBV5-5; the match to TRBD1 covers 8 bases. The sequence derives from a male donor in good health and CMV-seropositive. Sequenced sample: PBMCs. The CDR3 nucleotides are TGTGCCAGCAGCTTGGTGACAGGGGCTAGGAGCGAGCAGTACTTC. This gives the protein CASSLVTGARSEQYF.